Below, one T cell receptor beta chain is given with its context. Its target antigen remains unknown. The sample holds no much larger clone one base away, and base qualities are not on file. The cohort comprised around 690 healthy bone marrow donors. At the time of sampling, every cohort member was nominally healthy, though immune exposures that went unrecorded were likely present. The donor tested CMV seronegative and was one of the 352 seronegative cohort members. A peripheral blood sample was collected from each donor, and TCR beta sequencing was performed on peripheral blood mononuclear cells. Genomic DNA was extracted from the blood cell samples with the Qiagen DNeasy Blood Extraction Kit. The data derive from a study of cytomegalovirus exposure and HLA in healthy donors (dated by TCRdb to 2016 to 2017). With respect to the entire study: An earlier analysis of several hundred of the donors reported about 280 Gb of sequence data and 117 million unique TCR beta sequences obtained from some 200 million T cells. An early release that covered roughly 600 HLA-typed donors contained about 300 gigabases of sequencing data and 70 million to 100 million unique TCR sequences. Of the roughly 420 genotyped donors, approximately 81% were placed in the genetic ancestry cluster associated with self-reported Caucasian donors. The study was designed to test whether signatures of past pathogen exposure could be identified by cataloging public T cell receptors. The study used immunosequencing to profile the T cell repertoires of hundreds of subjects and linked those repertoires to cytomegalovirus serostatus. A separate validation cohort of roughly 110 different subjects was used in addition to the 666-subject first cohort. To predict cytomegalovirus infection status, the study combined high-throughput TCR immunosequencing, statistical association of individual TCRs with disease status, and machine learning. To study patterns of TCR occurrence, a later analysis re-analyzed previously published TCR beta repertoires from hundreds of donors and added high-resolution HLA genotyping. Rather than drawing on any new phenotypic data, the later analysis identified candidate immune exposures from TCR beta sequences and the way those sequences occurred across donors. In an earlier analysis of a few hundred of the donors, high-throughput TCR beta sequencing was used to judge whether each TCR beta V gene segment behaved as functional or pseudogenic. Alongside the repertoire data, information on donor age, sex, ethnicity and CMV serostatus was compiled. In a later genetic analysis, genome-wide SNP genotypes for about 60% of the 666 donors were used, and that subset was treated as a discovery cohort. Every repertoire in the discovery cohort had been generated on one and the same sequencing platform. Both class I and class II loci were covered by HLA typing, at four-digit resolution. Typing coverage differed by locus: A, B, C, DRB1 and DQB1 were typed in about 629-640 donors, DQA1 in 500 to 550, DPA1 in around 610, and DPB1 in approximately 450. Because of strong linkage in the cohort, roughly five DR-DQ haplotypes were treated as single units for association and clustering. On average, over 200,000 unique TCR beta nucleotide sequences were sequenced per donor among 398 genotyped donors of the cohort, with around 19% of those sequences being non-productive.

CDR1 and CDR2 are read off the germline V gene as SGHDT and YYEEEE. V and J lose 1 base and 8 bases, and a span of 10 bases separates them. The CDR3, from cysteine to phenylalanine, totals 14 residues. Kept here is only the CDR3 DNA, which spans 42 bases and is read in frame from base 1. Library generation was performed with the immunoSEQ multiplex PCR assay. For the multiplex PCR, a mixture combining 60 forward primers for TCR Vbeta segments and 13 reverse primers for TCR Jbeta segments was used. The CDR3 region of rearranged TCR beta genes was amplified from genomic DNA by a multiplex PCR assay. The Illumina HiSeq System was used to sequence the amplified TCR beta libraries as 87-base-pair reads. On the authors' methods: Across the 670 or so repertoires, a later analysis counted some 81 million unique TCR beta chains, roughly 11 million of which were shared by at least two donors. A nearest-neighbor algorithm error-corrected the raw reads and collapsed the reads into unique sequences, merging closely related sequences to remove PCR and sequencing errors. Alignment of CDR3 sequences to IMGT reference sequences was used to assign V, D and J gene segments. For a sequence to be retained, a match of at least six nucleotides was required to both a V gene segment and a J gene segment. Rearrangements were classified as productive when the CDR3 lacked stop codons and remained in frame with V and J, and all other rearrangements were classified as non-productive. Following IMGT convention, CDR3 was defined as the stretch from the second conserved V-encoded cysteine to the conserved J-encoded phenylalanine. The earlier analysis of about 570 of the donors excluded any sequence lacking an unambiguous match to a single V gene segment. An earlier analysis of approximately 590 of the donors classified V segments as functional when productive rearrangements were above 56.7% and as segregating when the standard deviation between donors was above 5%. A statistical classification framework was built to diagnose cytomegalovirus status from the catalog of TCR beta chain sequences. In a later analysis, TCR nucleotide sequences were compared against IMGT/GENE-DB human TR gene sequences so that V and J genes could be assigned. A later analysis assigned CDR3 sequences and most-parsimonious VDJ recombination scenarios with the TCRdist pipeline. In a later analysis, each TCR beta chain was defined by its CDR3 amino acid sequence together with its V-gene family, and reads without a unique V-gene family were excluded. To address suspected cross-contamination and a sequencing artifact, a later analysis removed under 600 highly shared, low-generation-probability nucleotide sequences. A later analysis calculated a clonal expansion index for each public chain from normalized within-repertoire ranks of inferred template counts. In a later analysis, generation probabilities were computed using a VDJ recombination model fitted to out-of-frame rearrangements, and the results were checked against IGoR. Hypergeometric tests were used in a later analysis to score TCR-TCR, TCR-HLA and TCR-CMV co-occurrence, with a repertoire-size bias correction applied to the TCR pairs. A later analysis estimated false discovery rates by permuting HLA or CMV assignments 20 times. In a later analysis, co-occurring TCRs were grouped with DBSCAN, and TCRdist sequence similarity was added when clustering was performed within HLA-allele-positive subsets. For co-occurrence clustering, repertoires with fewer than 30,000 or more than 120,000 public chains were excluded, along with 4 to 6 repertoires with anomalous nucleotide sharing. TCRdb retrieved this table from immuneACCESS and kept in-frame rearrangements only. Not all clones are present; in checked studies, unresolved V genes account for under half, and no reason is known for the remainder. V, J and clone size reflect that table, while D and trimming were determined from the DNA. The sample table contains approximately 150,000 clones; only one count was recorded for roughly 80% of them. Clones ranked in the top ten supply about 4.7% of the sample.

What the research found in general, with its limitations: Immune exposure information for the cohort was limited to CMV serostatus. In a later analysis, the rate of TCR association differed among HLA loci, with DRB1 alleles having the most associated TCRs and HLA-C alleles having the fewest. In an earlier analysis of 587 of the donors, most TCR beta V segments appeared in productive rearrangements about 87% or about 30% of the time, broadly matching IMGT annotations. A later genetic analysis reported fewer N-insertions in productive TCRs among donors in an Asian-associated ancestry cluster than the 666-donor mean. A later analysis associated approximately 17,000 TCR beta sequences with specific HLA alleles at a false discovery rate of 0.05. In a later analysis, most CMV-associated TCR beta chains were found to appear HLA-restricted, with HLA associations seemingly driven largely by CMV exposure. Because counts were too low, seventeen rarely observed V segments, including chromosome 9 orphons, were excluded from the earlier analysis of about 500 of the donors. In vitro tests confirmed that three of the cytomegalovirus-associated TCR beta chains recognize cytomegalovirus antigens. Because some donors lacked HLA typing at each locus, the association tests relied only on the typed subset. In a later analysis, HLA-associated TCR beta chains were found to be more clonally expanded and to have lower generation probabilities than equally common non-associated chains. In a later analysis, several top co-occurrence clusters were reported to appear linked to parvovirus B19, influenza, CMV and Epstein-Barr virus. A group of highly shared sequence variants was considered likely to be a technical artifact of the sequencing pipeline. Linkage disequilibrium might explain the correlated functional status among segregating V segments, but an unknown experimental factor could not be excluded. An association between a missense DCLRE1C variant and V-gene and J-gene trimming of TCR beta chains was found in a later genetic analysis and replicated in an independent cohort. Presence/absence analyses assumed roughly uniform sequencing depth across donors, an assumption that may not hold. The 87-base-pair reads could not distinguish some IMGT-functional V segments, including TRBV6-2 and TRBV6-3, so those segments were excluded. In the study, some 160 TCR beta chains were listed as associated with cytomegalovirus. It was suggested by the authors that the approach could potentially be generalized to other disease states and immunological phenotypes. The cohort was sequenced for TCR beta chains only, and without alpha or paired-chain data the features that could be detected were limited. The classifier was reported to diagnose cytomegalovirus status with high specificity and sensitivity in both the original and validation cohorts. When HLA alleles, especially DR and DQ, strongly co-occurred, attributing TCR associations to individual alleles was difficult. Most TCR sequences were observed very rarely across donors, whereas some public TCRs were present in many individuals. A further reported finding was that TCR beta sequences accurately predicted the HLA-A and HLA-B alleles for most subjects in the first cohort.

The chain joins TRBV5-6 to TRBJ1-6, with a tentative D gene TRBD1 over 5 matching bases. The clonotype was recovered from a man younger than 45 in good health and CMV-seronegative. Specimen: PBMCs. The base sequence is TGTGCCAGCAGCTTGCGTCGGGGGGATTCACCCCTCCACTTT. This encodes CASSLRRGDSPLHF.